The clone carrying this T cell receptor (beta chain) came up a few times. It was with a sample-barcoded 5' primer and a J-beta primer mix that a second PCR of roughly 7 to 12 cycles was run. TCRdb recomputed calls from the 5' RACE reads with MiXCR, one row per CDR3 protein. Among more than 700,000 distinct CDR3 sequences listed, around 45% were seen once. These data come from a study of blood T cells in healthy people across ages. Every donor provided around 10 milliliters of peripheral blood. The TCR sequence derives from a man aged 80 or over in good health. The sequencing input was blood.

The CDR3 region is CASSLTLTGHEQYF. The CDR3 DNA reads TGTGCCAGCAGCTTAACCCTGACGGGCCACGAGCAGTACTTC. The chain joins TRBV7-8 to TRBJ2-7; D unclear. Trimming pared 2 bases from V and 5 bases from J, leaving 13 bases between. The CDR3 spans 14 residues. CDR1 SGHVS and CDR2 FQNEAQ come from the germline V gene.